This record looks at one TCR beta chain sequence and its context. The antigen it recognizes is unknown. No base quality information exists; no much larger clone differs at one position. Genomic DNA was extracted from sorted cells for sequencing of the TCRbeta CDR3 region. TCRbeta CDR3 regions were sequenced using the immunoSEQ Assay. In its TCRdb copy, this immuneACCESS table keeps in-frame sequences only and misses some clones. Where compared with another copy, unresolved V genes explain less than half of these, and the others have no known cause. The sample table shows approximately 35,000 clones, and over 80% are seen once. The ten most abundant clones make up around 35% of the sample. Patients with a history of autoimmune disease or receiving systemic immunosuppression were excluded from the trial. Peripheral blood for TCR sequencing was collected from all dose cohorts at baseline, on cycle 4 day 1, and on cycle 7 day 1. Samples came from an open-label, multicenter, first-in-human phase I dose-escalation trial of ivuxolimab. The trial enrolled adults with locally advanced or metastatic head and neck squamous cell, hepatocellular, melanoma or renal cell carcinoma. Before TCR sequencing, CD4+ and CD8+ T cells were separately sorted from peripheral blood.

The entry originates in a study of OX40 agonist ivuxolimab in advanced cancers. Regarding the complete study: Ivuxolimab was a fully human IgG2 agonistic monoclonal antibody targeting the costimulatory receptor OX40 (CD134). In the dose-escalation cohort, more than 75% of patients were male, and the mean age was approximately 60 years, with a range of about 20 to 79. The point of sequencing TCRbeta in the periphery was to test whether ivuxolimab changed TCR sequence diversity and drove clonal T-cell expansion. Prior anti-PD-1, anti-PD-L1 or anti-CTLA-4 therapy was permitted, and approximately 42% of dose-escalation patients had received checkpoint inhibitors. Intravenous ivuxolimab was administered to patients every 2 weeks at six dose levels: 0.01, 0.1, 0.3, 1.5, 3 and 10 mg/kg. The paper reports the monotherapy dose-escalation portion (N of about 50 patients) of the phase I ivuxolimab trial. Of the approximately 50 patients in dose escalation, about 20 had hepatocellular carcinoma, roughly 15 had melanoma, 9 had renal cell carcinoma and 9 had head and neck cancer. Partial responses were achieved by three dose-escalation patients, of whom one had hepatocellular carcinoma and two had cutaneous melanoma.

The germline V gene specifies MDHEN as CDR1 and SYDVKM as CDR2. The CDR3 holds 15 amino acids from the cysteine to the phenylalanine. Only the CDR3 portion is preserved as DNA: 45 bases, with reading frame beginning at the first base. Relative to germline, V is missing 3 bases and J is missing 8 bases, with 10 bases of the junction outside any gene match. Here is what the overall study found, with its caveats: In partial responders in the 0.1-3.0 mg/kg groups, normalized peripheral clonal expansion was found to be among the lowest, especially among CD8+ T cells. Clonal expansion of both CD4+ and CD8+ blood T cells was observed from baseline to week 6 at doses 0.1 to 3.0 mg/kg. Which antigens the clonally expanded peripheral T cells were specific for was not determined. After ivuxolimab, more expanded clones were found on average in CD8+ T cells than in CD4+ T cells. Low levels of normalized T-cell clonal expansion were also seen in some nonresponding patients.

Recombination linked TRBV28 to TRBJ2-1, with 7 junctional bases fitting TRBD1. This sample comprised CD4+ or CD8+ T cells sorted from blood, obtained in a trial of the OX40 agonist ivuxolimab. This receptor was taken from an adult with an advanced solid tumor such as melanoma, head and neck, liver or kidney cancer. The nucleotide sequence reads TGTGCCAGCAGTTTTACTTCAGGGGGTTTCGATGAGCAGTTCTTC. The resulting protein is CASSFTSGGFDEQFF.